The 17 T cell receptor beta chains given below trace back to one sample, sequenced in a study of cytomegalovirus exposure and HLA in healthy donors (dated by TCRdb to the late 2010s). The method behind the library was the immunoSEQ multiplex PCR assay. For the multiplex PCR, a mixture combining 60 forward primers for TCR Vbeta segments and 13 reverse primers for TCR Jbeta segments was used. TCRdb carries this immuneACCESS record with in-frame sequences only. Its versions omit some clonotypes, under half of them owing to an unresolved V gene in the studies checked, with the rest unexplained. For this sample, the table gives about 130,000 clones. The ten largest make up around 2.7% of the sample. The sequenced sample consisted of PBMCs. The receptors were gathered from a man younger than 40 in good health and CMV-seronegative.

V and J are TRBV28 and TRBJ1-2, with no clear D. Trimming pared 4 bases from V and 7 bases from J, leaving 16 bases between. CDR3 length: 14 residues. Germline V lookup: CDR1 MDHEN, CDR2 SYDVKM. CDR3 loop: CASSSPPNSGGYTF. CDR3 nucleotide sequence: TGTGCCAGCAGTTCCCCTCCCAATTCGGGTGGCTACACCTTC.

As to this clone: At the DNA level, this CDR3 is encoded by other sequences in the same sample as well. CDR3 in amino acids: CASSPGQGAYEQYF. CDR3 DNA sequence: TGTGCCAGCAGCCCCGGACAGGGGGCTTACGAGCAGTACTTC. This rearrangement joins TRBV7-3 to TRBJ2-7, with 11 bases lining up with TRBD1. CDR1 and CDR2 (germline): SGHTA, FQGTGA. The CDR3 consists of 14 residues. J lost 4 bases, V lost 5 bases, and 4 bases had no gene match.

The chain recombines TRBV7-2 with TRBJ2-3; no clear D. Trimming left V 6 bases short and J 4 bases short, with 11 bases between. The CDR3 contains 13 residues. Germline V gene lookup returns CDR1 SGHTA and CDR2 FQGNSA. DNA for the CDR3: TGTGCCAGCAGATCGAGGTTAGCAGATACGCAGTATTTT. Translation gives CASRSRLADTQYF. The whole variable domain, filled in from reference TRBV7-2 and TRBJ2-3, reads GAGVSQSPSNKVTEKGKDVELRCDPISGHTALYWYRQSLGQGLEFLIYFQGNSAPDKSGLPSDRFSAERTGGSVSTLTIQRTQQEDSAVYLCASRSRLADTQYFGPGTRLTVL.

The V and J genes are TRBV27 and TRBJ1-2, with a weak D call TRBD1 (6 bases). Germline loops: CDR1 MNHEY, CDR2 SMNVEV (reference sequence). CDR3 size: 15 residues. V was cut by 3 bases and J by 0 bases, with 11 bases left in between. CDR3 sequence: CASSFETGPNYGYTF. The DNA of the CDR3 is TGTGCCAGCAGTTTTGAGACAGGTCCTAACTATGGCTACACCTTC.

The chain couples TRBV4-2 to TRBJ1-1; D remains ambiguous. The CDR3 has 14 amino acids. The V gene's germline CDR1 is LGHNA and CDR2 YNFKEQ. V lost 1 base and J 1 base, leaving 7 bases between the germline ends. This CDR3 is CASSQGSGNTEAFF. For the CDR3, the DNA is TGTGCCAGCAGCCAAGGATCCGGGAACACTGAAGCTTTCTTT.

The rearrangement links TRBV7-9 to TRBJ2-7, with TRBD2 identical over 8 bases. Germline assignment: CDR1 SEHNR and CDR2 FQNEAQ (reference sequence). After removal of 5 bases from V and 2 bases from J, the junction contained 2 bases not matched to a gene. The CDR3 consists of 13 residues. The CDR3: CASSPGGPYEQYF. In DNA form, the CDR3 reads TGTGCCAGCAGCCCGGGGGGGCCCTACGAGCAGTACTTC.

The V gene is TRBV5-6, the J gene TRBJ2-5; no definite D call. Gene TRBJ2-7 matches the end of the DNA better, so the J call may be wrong. Looked up from germline, CDR1 is SGHDT and CDR2 is YYEEEE. The CDR3 runs to 13 residues. As DNA, the CDR3 is TGTGCCAGCAGCCTGTCACAGAGCTACGAGCAGTACTTC. It translates to CASSLSQSYEQYF.

The chain links TRBV5-1 to TRBJ1-2; weak D call: TRBD1 (6 bases). V was clipped by 0 bases and J by 4 bases, with 16 bases between them. The CDR3 runs to 16 residues. The germline V gene has CDR1 SGHRS and CDR2 YFSETQ. In DNA form, the CDR3 reads TGCGCCAGCAGCTTGGAACAGGGATTTGCGGGCTATGGCTACACCTTC. Its protein is CASSLEQGFAGYGYTF.

The gene calls are TRBV11-1 and TRBJ2-5; 10 bases agree with TRBD2. Germline CDR1 reads SGHAT; CDR2 reads FQDESV (reference sequence). This CDR3 has 13 amino acids. The junction had 2 bases not matched to a gene; V was cut back by 2 bases and J by 8 bases. In DNA form, the CDR3 reads TGTGCCAGCAGCTTACAGCGGGAGGGCACCCAGTACTTC. This gives the protein CASSLQREGTQYF.

J is TRBJ1-5 and V is TRBV15; tentatively, D is TRBD1 (6 bases). CDR3 length: 16 amino acids. The germline CDR1 and CDR2 sequences are LNHNV and YYDKDF (reference sequence). V lost 3 bases, J lost 4 bases, and 16 bases lay in between. The CDR3 DNA reads as TGTGCCACCAGCAGGCTGCGGCGGGGGACAAATCAGCCCCAGCATTTT. Its translation: CATSRLRRGTNQPQHF.

This chain uses TRBV7-2 with TRBJ2-1, with TRBD1 identical over 8 bases. This CDR3 comprises 12 residues. V shed 5 bases, J shed 8 bases, and the junction held 2 bases outside the gene matches. Germline-derived CDR1 and CDR2 are SGHTA and FQGNSA. CDR3 sequence reads: CASSPTGDEQFF. In DNA, the CDR3 is TGTGCCAGCAGCCCGACAGGGGATGAGCAGTTCTTC.

This chain joins TRBV10-3 and TRBJ1-6; the D is unclear. The V end was cut by 4 bases, the J end by 9 bases, with 10 bases between. This CDR3 region has 13 residues. Per the germline V gene, CDR1 is ENHRY and CDR2 is SYGVKD. For the CDR3, the DNA is TGTGCCATCAGTGCCGGGGTGAGTTCACCCCTCCACTTT. Encoded protein: CAISAGVSSPLHF.

V and J are TRBV30 and TRBJ1-1, with 7 bases matching TRBD1. The CDR3 length is 12 residues. Trimming at V came to 5 bases and at J to 3 bases, leaving 3 bases not matched to a gene. CDR1 is GTSNPN, CDR2 SVGIG, per germline (reference sequence). CDR3 sequence: CAWDRDDTEAFF. CDR3 nucleotide sequence: TGTGCCTGGGACAGGGATGACACTGAAGCTTTCTTT. The whole variable domain, remainder taken from reference TRBV30 and TRBJ1-1, is SQTIHQWPATLVQPVGSPLSLECTVEGTSNPNLYWYRQAAGRGLQLLFYSVGIGQISSEVPQNLSASRPQDRQFILSSKKLLLSDSGFYLCAWDRDDTEAFFGQGTRLTVV.

This chain uses TRBV5-1 with TRBJ2-7; 9 positions agree with TRBD2. Germline CDR1 SGHRS, CDR2 YFSETQ. V was pared by 1 base and J by 4 bases, with 9 bases of the junction left unmatched. The CDR3 totals 16 residues. CDR3 nucleotides: TGCGCCAGCAGCTTGACTCTAGCGGGGCTCCGGTACGAGCAGTACTTC. It encodes CASSLTLAGLRYEQYF.

V usage is TRBV5-1 and J usage is TRBJ2-5; perhaps TRBD1 as D (5 bases). The CDR3 loop spans 13 amino acids. CDR1 is SGHRS and CDR2 is YFSETQ in the germline V gene. V lost 0 bases and J 4 bases, leaving 7 bases between the germline ends. The CDR3: CASSLEGVETQYF. The CDR3 DNA sequence: TGCGCCAGCAGCTTGGAAGGGGTAGAGACCCAGTACTTC.

J is TRBJ2-1 and V is TRBV14; TRBD2 matches 13 bases. This CDR3 is built from 18 residues. Germline V gene data show CDR1 as SGHDN and CDR2 as FVKESK. V lost 3 bases to trimming and J lost 7 bases; unmatched junction nucleotides: 12. CDR3 protein: CASSQKKTSGRFLNEQFF. The CDR3 nucleotides read TGTGCCAGCAGCCAGAAAAAGACTAGCGGGAGGTTCTTAAATGAGCAGTTCTTC.

CDR3 coding DNA: TGTGCCAGCAGTTACTCATCTGGGCGCCTCTTGGGCTACACCTTC. Residues: CASSYSSGRLLGYTF. The chain joins TRBV6-5 to TRBJ1-2, with D unclear. CDR1 is MNHEY, CDR2 SVGAGI, per germline. The V end lost 0 bases, the J end lost 8 bases, and 16 bases lay between the germline ends. This CDR3 comprises 15 residues.